The T cell receptor beta chain under discussion was sequenced for a study of blood T cell repertoires in COVID-19. Study as a whole: There were acute and convalescent COVID-19 samples, and they came from the United States, Italy and Spain. PBMCs, B-cell-depleted T cells, or T cells provided the cDNA or gDNA that made up the material.

V shed 3 bases, J shed 5 bases, and the junction held 12 bases outside the gene matches. CDR1 is KGHSH, CDR2 LQKENI, per germline. The CDR3 totals 17 residues. Study processing details: Quantification of nucleated cells was approximated via reference gene primer amplification. Repertoires were generated with immunoSEQ multiplex PCR, while TCRdb's copy carries only in-frame clones and drops some. V and J calls and clone size follow that table, whereas D and trimming were derived from the DNA. Of 100,000 to 150,000 clones in the sample, 85% to 90% were seen once. Sequencing input: peripheral blood. This sequence joins TRBV18 and TRBJ2-3; 9 bases fit TRBD1. The TCR comes from a man aged 50 or older with active or convalescent COVID-19. The CDR3 sequence: CASSPTRSGQGVDTQYF. DNA of the CDR3: TGTGCCAGCTCACCCACACGTTCGGGACAGGGAGTAGATACGCAGTATTTT.